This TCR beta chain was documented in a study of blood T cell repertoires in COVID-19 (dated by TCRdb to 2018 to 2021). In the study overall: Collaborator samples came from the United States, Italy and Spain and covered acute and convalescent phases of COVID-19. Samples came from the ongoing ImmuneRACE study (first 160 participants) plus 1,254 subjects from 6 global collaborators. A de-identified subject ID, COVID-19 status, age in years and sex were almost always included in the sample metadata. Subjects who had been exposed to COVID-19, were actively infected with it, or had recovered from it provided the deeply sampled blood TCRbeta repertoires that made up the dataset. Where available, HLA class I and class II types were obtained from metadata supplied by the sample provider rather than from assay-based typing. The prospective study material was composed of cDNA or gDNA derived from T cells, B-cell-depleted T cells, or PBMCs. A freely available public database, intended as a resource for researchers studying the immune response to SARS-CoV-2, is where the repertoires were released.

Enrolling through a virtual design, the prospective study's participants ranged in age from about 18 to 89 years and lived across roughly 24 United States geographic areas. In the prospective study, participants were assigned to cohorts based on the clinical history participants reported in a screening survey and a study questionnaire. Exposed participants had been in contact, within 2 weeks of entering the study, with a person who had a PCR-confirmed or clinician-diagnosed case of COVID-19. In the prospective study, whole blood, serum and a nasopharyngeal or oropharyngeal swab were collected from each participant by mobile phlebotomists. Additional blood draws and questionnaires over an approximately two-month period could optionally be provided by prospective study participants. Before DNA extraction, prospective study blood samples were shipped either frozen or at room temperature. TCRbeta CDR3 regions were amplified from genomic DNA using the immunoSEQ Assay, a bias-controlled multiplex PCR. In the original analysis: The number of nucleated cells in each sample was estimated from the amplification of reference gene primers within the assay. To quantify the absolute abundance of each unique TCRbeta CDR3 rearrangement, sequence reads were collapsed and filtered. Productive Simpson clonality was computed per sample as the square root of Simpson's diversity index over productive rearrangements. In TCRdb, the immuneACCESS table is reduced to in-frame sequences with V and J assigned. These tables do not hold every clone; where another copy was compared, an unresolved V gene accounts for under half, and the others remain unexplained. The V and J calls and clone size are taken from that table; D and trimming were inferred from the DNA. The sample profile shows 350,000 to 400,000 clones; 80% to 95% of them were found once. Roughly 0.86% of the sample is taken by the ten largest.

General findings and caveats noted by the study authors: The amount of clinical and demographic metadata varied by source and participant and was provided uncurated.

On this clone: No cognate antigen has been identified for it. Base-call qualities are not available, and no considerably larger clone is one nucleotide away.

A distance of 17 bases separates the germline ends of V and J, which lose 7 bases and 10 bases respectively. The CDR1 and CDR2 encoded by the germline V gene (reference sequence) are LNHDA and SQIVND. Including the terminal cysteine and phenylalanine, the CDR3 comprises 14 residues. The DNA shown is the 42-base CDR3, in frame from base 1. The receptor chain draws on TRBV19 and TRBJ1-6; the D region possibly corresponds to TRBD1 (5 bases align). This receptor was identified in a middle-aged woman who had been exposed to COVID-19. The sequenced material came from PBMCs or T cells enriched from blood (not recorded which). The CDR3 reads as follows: CASTLGGIDSPLHF. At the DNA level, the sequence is TGTGCCAGTACATTGGGGGGGATAGACTCACCCCTCCACTTT.